This TCR beta chain stems from a study of T cell responses to AZD1222 COVID-19 vaccine. Points from the study as a whole: Increases in Spike-specific TCR breadth and depth were seen after two AZD1222 doses. Spike-wide vaccine-associated CD4 TCRs dominated at 160-218 and 743-854. Researchers took repertoire samples only after the peak T cell response had come. Targets within unmutated variant regions were reportedly found for nearly half of spike-specific TCRs.

This clone has just one count. Its antigen is currently unknown. Germline CDR1 and CDR2: SGDLS and YYNGEE. Between the trimmed V and J ends, which lost 0 bases and 4 bases, there was a span of 8 bases. There are 15 residues in the CDR3. Clones were read by immunoSEQ multiplex PCR, and TCRdb kept only the in-frame ones, dropping some. The table lists some 130,000 clones, roughly nine tenths of them singletons. The clonotype originates from an adult in good health. The chain joins TRBV9 to TRBJ1-6; D gene ambiguous. This material consisted of peripheral blood, taken on day 0 of AZD1222 vaccination. The CDR3 DNA reads as TGTGCCAGCAGCGTAGCTGGTCAGTATAATTCACCCCTCCACTTT. This encodes CASSVAGQYNSPLHF.